There are a few counts of the clone carrying this T cell receptor beta chain. The target antigen is unknown. The entry originates in a study of identical twins. Study-wide points: Low generation-probability sequences were in excess among twin-shared out-of-frame alpha sequences.

A universal primer site was added by template switching, and unique molecular identifiers were carried by the cDNA. A single record per CDR3 protein comes from TCRdb applying MiXCR to the 5' RACE reads. The repertoire has approximately 700,000 distinct CDR3 sequences, 6.1% of them found once; the top ten carry around 1.9%. Every sampled donor was Caucasian and healthy. V gave up 1 base and J gave up 7 bases, with 10 bases separating them. This CDR3 is 14 amino acids long. Looked up from germline, CDR1 is SGHAT and CDR2 is FQDESV (reference sequence). This TCR came from a man younger than 35 in good health. V gene TRBV11-1 combines with J gene TRBJ2-2; D might be TRBD1 (6 bases). The specimen sequenced was naive T cells sorted from blood. CDR3: CASSLDRDIGELFF. CDR3 in DNA: TGTGCCAGCAGCTTAGACAGGGACATCGGGGAGCTGTTTTTT.